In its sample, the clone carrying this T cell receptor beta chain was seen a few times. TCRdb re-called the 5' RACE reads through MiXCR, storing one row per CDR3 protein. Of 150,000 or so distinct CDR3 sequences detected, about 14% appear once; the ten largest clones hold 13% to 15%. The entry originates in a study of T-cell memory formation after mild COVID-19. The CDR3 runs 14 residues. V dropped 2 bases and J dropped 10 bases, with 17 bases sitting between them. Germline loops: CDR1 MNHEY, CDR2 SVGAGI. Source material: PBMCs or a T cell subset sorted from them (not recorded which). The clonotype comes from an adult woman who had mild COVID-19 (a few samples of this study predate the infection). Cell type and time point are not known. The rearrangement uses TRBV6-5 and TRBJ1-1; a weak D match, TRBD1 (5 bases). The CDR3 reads CASSYGGGVGVAFF. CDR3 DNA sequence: TGTGCCAGCAGTTACGGGGGAGGCGTAGGGGTAGCTTTCTTT.